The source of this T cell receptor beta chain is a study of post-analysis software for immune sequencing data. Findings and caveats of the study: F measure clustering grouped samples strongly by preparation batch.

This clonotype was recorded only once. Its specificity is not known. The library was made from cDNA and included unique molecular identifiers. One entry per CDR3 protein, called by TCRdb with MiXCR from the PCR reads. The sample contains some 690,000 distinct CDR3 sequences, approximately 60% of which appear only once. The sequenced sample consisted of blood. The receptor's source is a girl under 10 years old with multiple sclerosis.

In nucleotides, the CDR3 is TGTGCCAGCAGGGCGGTCGCGGGGGGGCCTAATGAGCAGTTCTTC. Protein sequence: CASRAVAGGPNEQFF. The genes are TRBV2 and TRBJ2-1; 9 positions match TRBD2. CDR1 and CDR2 (germline): SNHLY, FYNNEI. The CDR3 runs 15 residues. Germline trimming cut 6 bases from V and 7 bases from J; bases unmatched to any gene: 10.